This TCR beta chain comes out of a study of cytotoxic CD8 clonotypes in ibrutinib-treated CLL. Data came from immunoSEQ multiplex PCR; TCRdb stores just in-frame clones and leaves some out. The sample consists of more than 110,000 clones, approximately 80% of them appearing once. The germline gives CDR1 MDHEN, CDR2 SYDVKM. J lost 6 bases, V lost 6 bases, and 7 bases had no gene match. CDR3 length: 14 residues. The sample in question was PBMCs, obtained after 24 months of ibrutinib treatment. V gene TRBV28 combines with J gene TRBJ1-5, with TRBD1 matching 8 bases. This receptor was obtained from a human donor with chronic lymphocytic leukemia. The CDR3 DNA reads TGTGCCAGCAGCCCCGCAGGGGGCGGTCAGCCCCAGCATTTT. Translation: CASSPAGGGQPQHF.